These T cell receptor beta chains were read from a single sample in a study of cytotoxic CD8 clonotypes in ibrutinib-treated CLL. Some clones are missing from TCRdb's copy, which holds only in-frame ones; the method was immunoSEQ multiplex PCR. The sample lists 150,000 or so clones; approximately 85% were seen once. Sequenced here: PBMCs, sampled after 24 months of ibrutinib treatment. Receptors were obtained from a human donor with chronic lymphocytic leukemia. Both conserved end residues are part of each CDR3. D genes are given only for firm matches.

J gene: TRBJ2-1; V gene: TRBV28; D gene: NA; CDR3 protein: CASSSVSYEQFF
J gene: TRBJ2-2; V gene: TRBV1; D gene: NA; CDR3 protein: CTSSQGTESSNTGELFF
J gene: NA; V gene: TRBV7-9; D gene: NA; CDR3 protein: CASSSGRAYEQYF
J gene: TRBJ2-1; V gene: TRBV29-1; D gene: TRBD2; CDR3 protein: CSVGGLAGLYNEQFF
J gene: TRBJ1-1; V gene: TRBV6-6; D gene: TRBD1; CDR3 protein: CASSRTGGSTEAFF
J gene: TRBJ1-2; V gene: TRBV28; D gene: NA; CDR3 protein: CASSLQGYGYTF
J gene: TRBJ1-5; V gene: TRBV6-1; D gene: NA; CDR3 protein: CASSESSAAWDQPQHF
J gene: TRBJ1-6; V gene: TRBV6-4; D gene: TRBD1; CDR3 protein: CASRWGTENSPLHF
J gene: TRBJ2-3; V gene: TRBV28; D gene: NA; CDR3 protein: CASRAPDTQYF
J gene: TRBJ2-1; V gene: TRBV25-1; D gene: NA; CDR3 protein: CASKSPGYNEQFF
J gene: TRBJ2-6; V gene: TRBV5-4; D gene: NA; CDR3 protein: CASSSPAGANVLTF
J gene: TRBJ2-7; V gene: TRBV4-2; D gene: NA; CDR3 protein: CASSQDRVGAPSKEQYF
J gene: TRBJ2-2; V gene: TRBV4-1; D gene: NA; CDR3 protein: CASIGATGELFF
J gene: TRBJ2-1; V gene: TRBV2; D gene: TRBD2; CDR3 protein: CASSGARGGYNEQFF
J gene: TRBJ1-5; V gene: TRBV9; D gene: TRBD1; CDR3 protein: CASSVGQGGQPQHF
J gene: TRBJ1-5; V gene: TRBV4-2; D gene: NA; CDR3 protein: CASSQDPRGRDGQPQHF
J gene: TRBJ2-7; V gene: TRBV5-8; D gene: NA; CDR3 protein: CASSLNPGTYEQYF
J gene: TRBJ2-3; V gene: TRBV18; D gene: NA; CDR3 protein: CASSPDSAPDTQYF
J gene: TRBJ2-1; V gene: TRBV13; D gene: TRBD2; CDR3 protein: CASSASPVLAGLAGYEQFF
J gene: TRBJ1-1; V gene: TRBV6-5; D gene: NA; CDR3 protein: CASSSPGQISEAFF